This T cell receptor (beta chain) was documented in a study of beta chain features in type 1 diabetes. This clone was counted at least ten times. The entirety of the isolated RNA underwent reverse transcription, so expressed TCRB transcripts were sequenced. Clones were read by immunoSEQ multiplex PCR, and TCRdb kept only the in-frame ones, dropping some. The profile shows fewer than 150,000 clones, less than 8.5% of them singletons. Germline CDR1 is MDHEN and CDR2 is SYDVKM. The V end was cut by 5 bases, the J end by 6 bases, with 11 bases between. The CDR3 spans 13 residues. The authors sorted CD4+ naive, central memory, regulatory and stem cell-like memory cells via CD45RO/CCR7/CD25/CD127/CD95/CD27.

V usage is TRBV28 and J usage is TRBJ2-1; no reliable D call. This receptor was taken from a woman in her 30s in good health. The sequenced sample consisted of central memory CD4+ T cells from blood. The CDR3, as DNA: TGTGCCAGCAGTCGGCAAGCAGGCAATGAGCAGTTCTTC. It is translated as CASSRQAGNEQFF. Full variable domain (remainder filled in from reference TRBV28 and TRBJ2-1): DVKVTQSSRYLVKRTGEKVFLECVQDMDHENMFWYRQDPGLGLRLIYFSYDVKMKEKGDIPEGYSVSREKKERFSLILESASTNQTSMYLCASSRQAGNEQFFGPGTRLTVL.